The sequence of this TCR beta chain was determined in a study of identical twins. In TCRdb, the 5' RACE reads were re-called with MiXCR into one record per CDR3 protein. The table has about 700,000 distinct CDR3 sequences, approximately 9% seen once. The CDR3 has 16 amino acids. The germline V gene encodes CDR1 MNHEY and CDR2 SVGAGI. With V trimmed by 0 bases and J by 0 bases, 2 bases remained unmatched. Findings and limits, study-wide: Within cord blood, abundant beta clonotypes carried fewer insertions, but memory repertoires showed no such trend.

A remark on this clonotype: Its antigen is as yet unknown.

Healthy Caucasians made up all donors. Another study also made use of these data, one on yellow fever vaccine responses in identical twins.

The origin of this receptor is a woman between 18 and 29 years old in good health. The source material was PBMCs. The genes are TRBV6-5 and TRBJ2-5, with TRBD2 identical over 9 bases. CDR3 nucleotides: TGTGCCAGCAGTTACTCAGCGGGAGGCTACCAAGAGACCCAGTACTTC. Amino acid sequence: CASSYSAGGYQETQYF.